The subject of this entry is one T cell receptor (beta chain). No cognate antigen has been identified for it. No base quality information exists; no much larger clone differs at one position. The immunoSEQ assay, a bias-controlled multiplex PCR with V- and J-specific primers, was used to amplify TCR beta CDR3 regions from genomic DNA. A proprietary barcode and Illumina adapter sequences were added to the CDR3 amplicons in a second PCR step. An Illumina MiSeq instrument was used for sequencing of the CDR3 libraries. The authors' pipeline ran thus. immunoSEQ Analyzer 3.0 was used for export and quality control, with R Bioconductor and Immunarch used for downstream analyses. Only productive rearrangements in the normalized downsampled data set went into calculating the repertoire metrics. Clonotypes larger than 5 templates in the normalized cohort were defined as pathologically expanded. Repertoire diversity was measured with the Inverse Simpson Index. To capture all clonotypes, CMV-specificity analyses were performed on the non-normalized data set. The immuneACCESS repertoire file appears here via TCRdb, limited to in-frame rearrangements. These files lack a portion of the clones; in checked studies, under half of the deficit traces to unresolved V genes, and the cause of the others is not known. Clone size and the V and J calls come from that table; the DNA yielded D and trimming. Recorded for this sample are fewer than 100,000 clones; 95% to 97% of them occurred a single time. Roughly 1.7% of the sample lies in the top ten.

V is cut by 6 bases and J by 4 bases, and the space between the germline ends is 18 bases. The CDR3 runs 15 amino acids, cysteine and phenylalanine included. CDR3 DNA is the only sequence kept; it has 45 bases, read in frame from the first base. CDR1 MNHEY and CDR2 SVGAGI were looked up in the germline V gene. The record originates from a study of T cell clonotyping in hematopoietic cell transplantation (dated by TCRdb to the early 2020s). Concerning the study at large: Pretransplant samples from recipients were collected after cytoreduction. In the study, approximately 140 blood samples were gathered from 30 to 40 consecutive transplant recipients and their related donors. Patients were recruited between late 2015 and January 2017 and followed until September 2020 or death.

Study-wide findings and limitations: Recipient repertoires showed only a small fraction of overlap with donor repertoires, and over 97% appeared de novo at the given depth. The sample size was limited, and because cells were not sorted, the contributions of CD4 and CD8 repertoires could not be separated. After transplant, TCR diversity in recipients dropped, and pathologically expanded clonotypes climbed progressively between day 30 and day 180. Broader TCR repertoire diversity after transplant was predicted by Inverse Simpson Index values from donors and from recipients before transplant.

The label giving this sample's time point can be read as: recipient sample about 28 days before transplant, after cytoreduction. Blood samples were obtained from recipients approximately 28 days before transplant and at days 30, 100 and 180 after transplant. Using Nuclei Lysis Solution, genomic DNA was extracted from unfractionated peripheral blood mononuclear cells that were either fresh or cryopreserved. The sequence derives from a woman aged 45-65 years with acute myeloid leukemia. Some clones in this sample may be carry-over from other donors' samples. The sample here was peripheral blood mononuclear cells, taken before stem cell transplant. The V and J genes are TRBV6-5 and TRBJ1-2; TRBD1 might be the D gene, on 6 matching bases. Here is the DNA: TGTGCCAGCAGAATACCCTCGGGGACATTCTATGGCTACACCTTC. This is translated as CASRIPSGTFYGYTF.